This entry lists 26 T cell receptor beta chains sequenced from one sample in a study of blood T cell repertoires in COVID-19. TCRdb keeps only in-frame clones here, not all; method: immunoSEQ multiplex PCR. Found here are hundreds of thousands of clones, around 86% of them singletons; the top ten hold around 12%. The sample comprised peripheral blood. These receptors were obtained from an older woman with active or convalescent COVID-19.

This chain joins TRBV7-3 and TRBJ1-5; TRBD1 agrees at 9 bases. Germline CDR1 SGHTA, CDR2 FQGTGA. CDR3 length equals 16 residues. V gave up 5 bases and J gave up 2 bases; unmatched junction bases: 7. CDR3 in amino acids: CASSVGDREGNQPQHF. CDR3 nucleotides: TGTGCCAGCAGCGTGGGGGACAGGGAGGGCAATCAGCCCCAGCATTTT.

The chain joins TRBV11-2 to TRBJ2-3, with TRBD2 matching 8 bases. Trimming took 5 bases from V and 2 from J; bases not matched to a gene: 9. In germline, CDR1 is SGHAT, CDR2 FQNNGV. This CDR3 region has 16 residues. The CDR3 sequence: CASSPGGGLSTDTQYF. The CDR3 DNA sequence: TGTGCCAGCAGCCCGGGGGGGGGACTTTCCACAGATACGCAGTATTTT. Using reference TRBV11-2 and TRBJ2-3 for the parts outside the CDR3, the full variable domain is EAGVAQSPRYKIIEKRQSVAFWCNPISGHATLYWYQQILGQGPKLLIQFQNNGVVDDSQLPKDRFSAERLKGVDSTLKIQPAKLEDSAVYLCASSPGGGLSTDTQYFGPGTRLTVL.

The chain joins TRBV9 to TRBJ1-5; 7 positions agree with TRBD1. The CDR3 has 15 amino acids. Germline V CDR1 and CDR2: SGDLS, YYNGEE. J gave up 0 bases and V 3 bases, and 3 bases lay outside the gene matches. This CDR3 reads CASSAGQLSNQPQHF. The CDR3 DNA reads TGTGCCAGCAGCGCGGGACAGCTTAGCAATCAGCCCCAGCATTTT.

V is TRBV6-1 and J is TRBJ1-3; a possible D gene is TRBD1 (5 bases). CDR3 length: 15 amino acids. From germline, CDR1 is MNHNS and CDR2 SASEGT. The V end was cut by 2 bases, the J end by 1 base, with 9 bases between. The DNA of the CDR3 is TGTGCCAGCAGTGAATCAGGGCAGTCTGGAAACACCATATATTTT. Protein: CASSESGQSGNTIYF.

The genes are TRBV11-2 and TRBJ2-1, with 9 positions matching TRBD2. The CDR3 has 15 residues. Germline V lookup: CDR1 SGHAT, CDR2 FQNNGV. Trimming at V came to 1 base and at J to 5 bases, leaving 3 bases not matched to a gene. The chain's CDR3 is CASSLGLAENNEQFF. CDR3 sequence (DNA): TGTGCCAGCAGCTTAGGACTAGCGGAAAACAATGAGCAGTTCTTC.

In its sample, this clone was seen a few times. The rearrangement joins TRBV5-1 to TRBJ2-7, with a weak D call TRBD1 (6 bases). The CDR3 sequence is 15 residues long. Germline loops: CDR1 SGHRS, CDR2 YFSETQ. V was clipped by 4 bases and J by 5 bases, with 19 bases between them. The CDR3 is CASSTIPGHSHEQYF. DNA of the CDR3: TGCGCCAGCAGCACTATTCCGGGACATTCCCACGAGCAGTACTTC.

V and J are TRBV6-2 or TRBV6-3 and TRBJ1-5; D is uncertain. This CDR3 has 16 amino acids. Germline CDR1 is MNHEY and CDR2 is SVGEGT. V lost 2 bases, J lost 6 bases, and 17 bases lay in between. CDR3 sequence reads: CASSYKGGGKGQPQHF. The DNA for the CDR3 is TGTGCCAGCAGTTACAAGGGTGGAGGGAAGGGTCAGCCCCAGCATTTT.

The rearrangement joins TRBV7-8 to TRBJ1-2, with TRBD1 matching over 7 bases. Losses at the gene ends were 5 bases for V and 0 bases for J; bases not matched to a gene: 6. CDR1 is SGHVS, CDR2 FQNEAQ, per germline. This CDR3 region has 15 residues. CDR3 sequence (DNA): TGTGCCAGCAGCAAACAGGGGAACGCTAACTATGGCTACACCTTC. This sequence encodes CASSKQGNANYGYTF. The variable domain in full, completed from reference TRBV7-8 and TRBJ1-2, reads GAGVSQSPRYKVAKRGQDVALRCDPISGHVSLFWYQQALGQGPEFLTYFQNEAQLDKSGLPSDRFFAERPEGSVSTLKIQRTQQEDSAVYLCASSKQGNANYGYTFGSGTRLTVV.

The rearrangement uses TRBV5-1 and TRBJ2-1, with D perhaps TRBD2 (7 bases). Germline CDR1 is SGHRS and CDR2 is YFSETQ. CDR3 length: 16 amino acids. V gave up 3 bases and J gave up 8 bases, with 21 bases separating them. For the CDR3, the DNA is TGCGCCAGCAGCTGGGGGCCGGGACTAAGTTTGGATGAGCAGTTCTTC. This codes for CASSWGPGLSLDEQFF.

This clone was detected only a few times. The rearrangement links TRBV4-1 to TRBJ1-2; 9 bases are shared with TRBD1. The V segment lost 1 base and the J segment 7 bases; nucleotides outside the gene matches: 7. CDR1 and CDR2 (germline): MGHRA, YSYEKL. The length of the CDR3 is 15 residues. CDR3 DNA sequence: TGCGCCAGCAGCCAAGGAGGACAGGGGTTTGGTGGCTACACCTTC. It codes for CASSQGGQGFGGYTF.

V usage is TRBV9 and J usage is TRBJ2-2, with D tentatively TRBD1 (8 bases). V lost 5 bases to trimming and J lost 3 bases, with 17 bases between them. In germline, CDR1 is SGDLS, CDR2 YYNGEE. CDR3 size: 16 residues. CDR3 protein: CASRESTGGDTGELFF. The CDR3 DNA follows: TGTGCCAGCAGGGAATCAACAGGGGGGGACACCGGGGAGCTGTTTTTT.

This clone has a handful of counts. The chain uses TRBV2 and TRBJ2-1; tentative D call: TRBD2 (7 bases). The CDR3 spans 16 residues. V lost 2 bases, J lost 5 bases, and 16 bases lay in between. The V gene's germline CDR1 is SNHLY and CDR2 FYNNEI. Here the CDR3 reads CASSEFGGALNNEQFF. The CDR3 bases are TGTGCCAGCAGTGAATTTGGGGGGGCGCTAAACAATGAGCAGTTCTTC.

V and J are TRBV7-9 and TRBJ2-1; D is possibly TRBD1 (5 bases). Looked up from germline, CDR1 is SEHNR and CDR2 is FQNEAQ (reference sequence). CDR3 length: 16 amino acids. The ends were cut back, 4 bases at V and 7 bases at J, with 20 bases in the middle. The CDR3 sequence: CASSSPWLGPTNEQFF. DNA for the CDR3: TGTGCCAGCAGCTCCCCATGGCTGGGGCCGACGAATGAGCAGTTCTTC.

This chain links TRBV5-1 with TRBJ1-2; TRBD1 aligns across 7 bases. Trimming took 4 bases from V and 8 from J; bases not matched to a gene: 8. The CDR3 loop spans 13 amino acids. CDR1 SGHRS and CDR2 YFSETQ come from the germline V gene. The CDR3 region is CASSQGTVAGYTF. CDR3 bases: TGCGCCAGCAGCCAAGGGACAGTGGCGGGCTACACCTTC.

This clone was recorded once. J is TRBJ2-3 and V is TRBV9; 11 bases line up with TRBD2. The CDR3 is made up of 17 amino acids. Germline CDR1 and CDR2: SGDLS and YYNGEE. Trimming cost V 0 bases and J 2 bases; bases outside gene matches: 5. CDR3 residues: CASSVGGTSGPTDTQYF. CDR3 in DNA: TGTGCCAGCAGCGTAGGTGGGACTAGCGGCCCCACAGATACGCAGTATTTT.

There are a few counts of this clone. This sequence joins TRBV19 and TRBJ1-2, with 9 bases aligning to TRBD1. The CDR3 extends over 15 amino acids. CDR1 is LNHDA and CDR2 is SQIVND in the germline V gene (reference sequence). The trim removed 6 bases at V and 7 bases at J, leaving 12 bases unmatched. The CDR3 loop reads CASSPLQGAPIGYTF. The DNA for the CDR3 is TGTGCCAGTAGCCCCCTACAGGGGGCCCCTATTGGCTACACCTTC.

V usage is TRBV7-2 and J usage is TRBJ2-1, with D possibly matching TRBD2 (5 bases). There are 13 residues in the CDR3. V was shortened by 7 bases and J by 4 bases, with 11 bases between the two germline ends. In germline, CDR1 is SGHTA, CDR2 FQGNSA. This CDR3 reads CASTPGTYNEQFF. The CDR3 DNA reads as TGTGCCAGCACTCCGGGAACATACAATGAGCAGTTCTTC.

V is TRBV4-1 and J is TRBJ1-6, with D possibly being TRBD1 (6 bases). Germline CDR1 and CDR2: MGHRA and YSYEKL. V gave up 3 bases and J gave up 9 bases, with 9 bases separating them. The CDR3 contains 13 residues. CDR3 in amino acids: CASSQGAGSPLHF. CDR3 bases: TGCGCCAGCAGCCAGGGGGCTGGTTCACCCCTCCACTTT.

The CDR3: CASSYDRTNEQFF. The CDR3 bases are TGTGCCAGCAGTTACGACAGGACCAATGAGCAGTTCTTC. V usage is TRBV6-5 and J usage is TRBJ2-1; possible D gene TRBD1, 6 bases. CDR3 length: 13 residues. Trimming took off 2 bases at V and 6 bases at J, with 8 bases between the two ends. Germline values: CDR1 MNHEY, CDR2 SVGAGI.

In its sample, this clone was seen a few times. This chain uses TRBV5-4 with TRBJ2-1, with a weak D call TRBD1 (5 bases). Trimming removed 0 bases from V and 0 bases from J, with 7 bases in between. CDR1 is SGHNT, CDR2 YYREEE, per germline (reference sequence). The CDR3 is 15 amino acids. The CDR3 nucleotides read TGTGCCAGCAGCTTGGAAGACAGCTCCTACAATGAGCAGTTCTTC. Translation: CASSLEDSSYNEQFF.

The rearrangement links TRBV5-1 to TRBJ1-2, with 8 nucleotides matching TRBD1. The CDR3 covers 14 residues. V lost 4 bases to trimming and J lost 4 bases; unmatched junction nucleotides: 6. The germline gives CDR1 SGHRS, CDR2 YFSETQ. CDR3 nucleotides: TGCGCCAGCAGCGGCATTGGGACAGGCTATGGCTACACCTTC. This gives the protein CASSGIGTGYGYTF.

This chain connects TRBV7-2 to TRBJ2-7; 9 nucleotides line up with TRBD1. CDR3 size: 15 residues. Germline CDR1 and CDR2: SGHTA and FQGNSA. The ends lost 2 bases at V and 6 bases at J; junction bases unmatched: 8. The CDR3 is CASSLLPRQGGEQYF. The CDR3 DNA is TGTGCCAGCAGCTTACTGCCCCGACAGGGGGGCGAGCAGTACTTC.

The chain carries TRBV4-3 and TRBJ2-7, with 9 bases identical to TRBD1. Losses at the gene ends were 3 bases for V and 1 base for J; bases not matched to a gene: 4. This CDR3 contains 15 residues. Per germline, CDR1 LGHNA and CDR2 YSLEER. The CDR3 sequence: CASSHWTGASYEQYF. The CDR3 DNA reads TGCGCCAGCAGCCATTGGACAGGGGCTTCCTACGAGCAGTACTTC.

This clone was picked up a small number of times. This chain connects TRBV4-1 to TRBJ1-2; a possible D gene is TRBD1 (5 bases). Germline CDR1 is MGHRA and CDR2 is YSYEKL. This CDR3 is 19 amino acids long. The ends were cut back, 2 bases at V and 0 bases at J, with 22 bases in the middle. CDR3 bases: TGCGCCAGCAGCCAATCCCGGGGCGCGGGGGGGTTAGCTAACTATGGCTACACCTTC. Residues: CASSQSRGAGGLANYGYTF.

The V gene is TRBV30, the J gene TRBJ2-5; 11 nucleotides agree with TRBD2. The length of the CDR3 is 15 residues. Germline CDR1 GTSNPN, CDR2 SVGIG (reference sequence). V shed 1 base and J 2 bases; nucleotides not matched to a gene: 3. The CDR3 nucleotides read TGTGCCTGGAGTGGGCTAGCGGGGGGTCAAGAGACCCAGTACTTC. Protein product: CAWSGLAGGQETQYF.

The rearrangement joins TRBV7-8 to TRBJ2-1, with TRBD2 identical over 10 bases. This CDR3 comprises 19 residues. V shed 5 bases and J 5 bases; nucleotides not matched to a gene: 18. CDR1 and CDR2 from the germline V gene are SGHVS and FQNEAQ. The CDR3: CASSLRRVPGAGGNNEQFF. The CDR3 coding sequence is TGTGCCAGCAGCCTGCGGCGTGTCCCAGGAGCGGGGGGGAACAATGAGCAGTTCTTC.